This T cell receptor (beta chain) came from a study of blood T cell repertoires in COVID-19. Whole-study context: T cells, B-cell-depleted T cells, or PBMCs supplied cDNA or gDNA.

J was trimmed by 7 bases and V by 5 bases; bases with no gene match: 10. Germline loops: CDR1 SGHTA, CDR2 FQGTGA. The CDR3 runs 16 residues. Participant reports of clinical history set cohort assignment. Authors' processing steps: Reference gene primers were amplified, and this amplification served to estimate nucleated cell counts. The data were produced by immunoSEQ multiplex PCR, yet TCRdb's version contains in-frame clones alone and is incomplete. V and J calls and clone size are those listed in that table; D and trimming were worked out from the DNA. The sample contains 300,000 to 400,000 clones, around nine tenths of which appear only once.

The chain has TRBV7-3 and TRBJ2-2; the match to TRBD1 covers 10 bases. This clonotype was sampled from a man aged 55 to 70 who had recovered from COVID-19. Sequenced sample: PBMCs or T cells enriched from blood (not recorded which). CDR3 sequence reads: CASSPTGGVGGGELFF. The CDR3 coding sequence is TGTGCCAGCAGCCCGACAGGGGGCGTCGGAGGCGGGGAGCTGTTTTTT.